The next 32 T cell receptor beta chains were all read from a single sample in a study of OX40 agonist ivuxolimab in advanced cancers. This table comes from immunoSEQ multiplex PCR, and its TCRdb copy is limited to in-frame clones, with some not included. The table has 65,000 to 85,000 clones, 85% seen once; the top ten hold roughly 2%. The sequencing used CD4+ or CD8+ T cells sorted from blood, collected in a trial of the OX40 agonist ivuxolimab. The receptors here all came from an adult with an advanced solid tumor such as melanoma, head and neck, liver or kidney cancer.

V gene TRBV6-4 combines with J gene TRBJ2-3; D is tentatively TRBD1 or TRBD2 (6 bases each). CDR1 MRHNA and CDR2 SNTAGT come from the germline V gene. This CDR3 region has 13 residues. Between the trimmed V and J ends, which lost 4 bases and 2 bases, there was a span of 7 bases. The DNA for the CDR3 is TGTGCCAGCAGTGCGGGGGCCACAGATACGCAGTATTTT. Amino acids: CASSAGATDTQYF.

This chain connects TRBV6-1 to TRBJ2-3; D is possibly TRBD2 (5 bases). The germline gives CDR1 MNHNS, CDR2 SASEGT. Trimming removed 4 bases at V and 3 bases at J, with 14 bases between. The CDR3 runs to 15 residues. CDR3 DNA sequence: TGTGCCAGCAGTGCCTGGGCTAGCAAGACAGATACGCAGTATTTT. It codes for CASSAWASKTDTQYF.

The chain employs TRBV5-6 and TRBJ2-5, with 7 bases that match TRBD1. V lost 2 bases to trimming and J lost 2 bases; unmatched junction nucleotides: 3. In germline, CDR1 is SGHDT, CDR2 YYEEEE. The CDR3 loop spans 14 amino acids. CDR3: CASSFSTGQETQYF. The CDR3 DNA sequence: TGTGCCAGCAGCTTCTCGACAGGGCAAGAGACCCAGTACTTC.

The V call is TRBV11-3, the J call TRBJ2-7; the D gene is possibly TRBD1 (6 bases). The CDR3 has 15 residues. CDR1 and CDR2 (germline): SGHNT, YENEEA. The ends were cut back, 2 bases at V and 0 bases at J, with 11 bases in the middle. The DNA of the CDR3 is TGTGCCAGCAGCTTATTCGGGGACAACTCCTACGAGCAGTACTTC. Encoded protein: CASSLFGDNSYEQYF.

This clone was seen only once. The chain is built from TRBV6-1 and TRBJ2-5; a weak D match, TRBD2 (6 bases). The DNA matches TRBJ2-7 better at its end, which makes the J call doubtful. Germline V CDR1 and CDR2: MNHNS, SASEGT. This CDR3 spans 14 amino acids. In DNA form, the CDR3 reads TGTGCCAGCATCGAAGGCGGGACCACCTACGAGCAGTACTTC. Its protein product is CASIEGGTTYEQYF.

The chain combines TRBV11-2 with TRBJ2-3; no clear D gene. Germline values: CDR1 SGHAT, CDR2 FQNNGV. The CDR3 length is 14 residues. Trimming removed 1 base at V and 0 bases at J, with 5 bases between. CDR3 DNA sequence: TGTGCCAGCAGCTTAGTGGGCAGCACAGATACGCAGTATTTT. Its protein product is CASSLVGSTDTQYF.

In its sample, this clone was seen once. The gene calls are TRBV10-3 and TRBJ2-1, with 10 bases aligning to TRBD2. CDR1 ENHRY and CDR2 SYGVKD come from the germline V gene. CDR3 length: 16 amino acids. V shed 8 bases, J shed 7 bases, and the junction held 14 bases outside the gene matches. The CDR3 reads CAIRAGTSADANEQFF. The CDR3 bases are TGTGCCATCCGAGCCGGGACTAGCGCTGATGCGAATGAGCAGTTCTTC.

The genes are TRBV19 and TRBJ2-3; D ambiguous. The V gene lost 10 bases and the J gene lost 5 bases, with 19 bases spanning the gap. The CDR3 loop spans 14 amino acids. The germline gives CDR1 LNHDA, CDR2 SQIVND (reference sequence). CDR3 bases: TGTGCCACCTCACCCCAGGCTGAGGTAGATACGCAGTATTTT. As protein: CATSPQAEVDTQYF. The full variable domain, with the rest looked up from reference TRBV19 and TRBJ2-3, is DGGITQSPKYLFRKEGQNVTLSCEQNLNHDAMYWYRQDPGQGLRLIYYSQIVNDFQKGDIAEGYSVSREKKESFPLTVTSAQKNPTAFYLCATSPQAEVDTQYFGPGTRLTVL.

This sequence joins TRBV29-1 and TRBJ2-5; 7 nucleotides align to TRBD2. The CDR3 runs to 12 residues. The V gene's germline CDR1 is SQVTM and CDR2 ANQGSEA. The trim removed 4 bases at V and 7 bases at J, leaving 6 bases unmatched. The CDR3 region has the DNA TGCAGCGTTGGGGGGGGTTTCGGGACCCAGTACTTC. Residues: CSVGGGFGTQYF.

The chain links TRBV27 to TRBJ1-1; D is unresolved. Germline loops: CDR1 MNHEY, CDR2 SMNVEV (reference sequence). The CDR3 spans 13 residues. Trimming removed 3 bases from V and 5 bases from J, with 10 bases in between. The chain's CDR3 is CASSFREQTEAFF. The CDR3, as DNA: TGTGCCAGCAGTTTTCGAGAACAGACTGAAGCTTTCTTT.

This chain joins TRBV19 and TRBJ2-1; 8 positions match TRBD2. The V and J ends lost 7 bases and 1 base, in that order; junction bases with no gene match: 3. This CDR3 contains 14 residues. CDR1 is LNHDA, CDR2 SQIVND, per germline (reference sequence). The CDR3 protein is CASTKRGSYNEQFF. CDR3 DNA: TGTGCCAGTACCAAGCGGGGGTCCTACAATGAGCAGTTCTTC.

This chain links TRBV7-2 with TRBJ2-1; D not resolved. The V end was cut by 7 bases, the J end by 6 bases, with 13 bases between. The CDR3 extends over 13 amino acids. Per the germline V gene, CDR1 is SGHTA and CDR2 is FQGNSA. This chain's CDR3 is CASTPVRGNEQFF. The DNA for the CDR3 is TGTGCCAGCACCCCGGTGCGTGGCAATGAGCAGTTCTTC.

The chain carries TRBV9 and TRBJ2-1; D unresolved. The ends were cut back, 2 bases at V and 4 bases at J, with 7 bases in the middle. CDR1 and CDR2 from the germline V gene are SGDLS and YYNGEE. The CDR3 totals 13 residues. The chain's CDR3 is CASSVDAYNEQFF. DNA for the CDR3: TGTGCCAGCAGCGTCGACGCTTACAATGAGCAGTTCTTC.

This sequence joins TRBV7-2 and TRBJ1-5; 8 nucleotides match TRBD1. Germline V lookup: CDR1 SGHTA, CDR2 FQGNSA. CDR3 length: 17 residues. The V segment lost 5 bases and the J segment 2 bases; nucleotides outside the gene matches: 11. CDR3 region: CASSPRTGWRGNQPQHF. CDR3 nucleotides: TGTGCCAGCAGCCCACGGACAGGGTGGAGGGGCAATCAGCCCCAGCATTTT.

DNA for the CDR3: TGCGCCAGCAGCTTGGCGTTCGGGGAAGAAGCTTTCTTT. This translates into CASSLAFGEEAFF. V usage is TRBV5-1 and J usage is TRBJ1-1; D call uncertain. The CDR3 covers 13 residues. Germline CDR1 and CDR2: SGHRS and YFSETQ. Trimming left V 0 bases short and J 8 bases short, with 11 bases between.

This chain connects TRBV7-8 to TRBJ1-2; TRBD1 is a possible D gene (5 bases). Trimming left V 3 bases short and J 6 bases short, with 14 bases between. Germline V CDR1 and CDR2: SGHVS, FQNEAQ. The length of the CDR3 is 14 residues. CDR3 amino acids: CASSLGRLVNGYTF. The CDR3 bases are TGTGCCAGCAGCTTGGGACGGCTTGTGAATGGCTACACCTTC.

The chain links TRBV6-1 to TRBJ2-5; D is possibly TRBD1 (5 bases). CDR3 length: 12 amino acids. Trimming pared 1 base from V and 5 bases from J, leaving 5 bases between. Germline CDR1 reads MNHNS; CDR2 reads SASEGT. DNA of the CDR3: TGTGCCAGCAGTGAAGAGGGGGAGACCCAGTACTTC. It yields the protein CASSEEGETQYF.

The rearrangement uses TRBV18 and TRBJ2-7, with 9 bases identical to TRBD2. The CDR3 totals 14 residues. CDR1 KGHSH and CDR2 LQKENI come from the germline V gene. J lost 3 bases, V lost 4 bases, and 4 bases had no gene match. CDR3 region: CASSLETSGYEQYF. Here the CDR3 DNA reads TGTGCCAGCTCACTTGAGACTAGCGGCTACGAGCAGTACTTC.

The CDR3 protein is CASSQGLVWPYEQYF. The CDR3 bases are TGTGCCAGCAGCCAAGGGTTGGTCTGGCCCTACGAGCAGTACTTC. The chain combines TRBV4-2 with TRBJ2-7; D is undetermined. CDR1 is LGHNA and CDR2 is YNFKEQ in the germline V gene. The CDR3 contains 15 residues. The V end was cut by 1 base, the J end by 2 bases, with 12 bases between.

This chain joins TRBV28 and TRBJ2-5; 7 positions match TRBD2. The CDR3 spans 13 residues. The V gene's germline CDR1 is MDHEN and CDR2 SYDVKM. The V and J ends lost 3 bases and 4 bases, in that order; junction bases with no gene match: 2. The CDR3 loop is CASSLGGGETQYF. The CDR3 DNA is TGTGCCAGCAGTTTGGGCGGGGGAGAGACCCAGTACTTC.

The V call is TRBV9, the J call TRBJ2-5, with TRBD2 matching 7 bases. The CDR3 has 15 amino acids. The V segment lost 3 bases and the J segment 7 bases; nucleotides outside the gene matches: 12. Germline CDR1 is SGDLS and CDR2 is YYNGEE. The DNA for the CDR3 is TGTGCCAGCAGCGAACTGAGCGGGGCGGGTGGGACCCAGTACTTC. As protein: CASSELSGAGGTQYF. Based on the CDR3 plus reference TRBV9 and TRBJ2-5, the full variable domain is DSGVTQTPKHLITATGQRVTLRCSPRSGDLSVYWYQQSLDQGLQFLIQYYNGEERAKGNILERFSAQQFPDLHSELNLSSLELGDSALYFCASSELSGAGGTQYFGPGTRLLVL.

The chain joins TRBV9 to TRBJ2-3; 11 nucleotides agree with TRBD1. This CDR3 comprises 15 residues. The germline CDR1 and CDR2 sequences are SGDLS and YYNGEE. With V trimmed by 3 bases and J by 7 bases, 7 bases remained unmatched. In nucleotides, the CDR3 is TGTGCCAGCAGCGCTAATGGACAGGGGGCAAATACGCAGTATTTT. This codes for CASSANGQGANTQYF.

The chain is built from TRBV6-1 and TRBJ2-7, with D hard to call. CDR3 length equals 14 residues. From germline, CDR1 is MNHNS and CDR2 SASEGT. V was cut by 0 bases and J by 1 base, with 7 bases left in between. This CDR3 is CASSEALLSYEQYF. DNA of the CDR3: TGTGCCAGCAGTGAAGCTCTTCTGTCCTACGAGCAGTACTTC.

The V and J genes are TRBV15 and TRBJ1-6; 9 bases match TRBD1. V shed 0 bases, J shed 10 bases, and the junction held 13 bases outside the gene matches. This CDR3 has 18 amino acids. Germline assignment: CDR1 LNHNV and CDR2 YYDKDF (reference sequence). The CDR3 region has the DNA TGTGCCACCAGCAGAGACAATCCGGGACAGGGAGGAGGCTCACCCCTCCACTTT. Translation gives CATSRDNPGQGGGSPLHF.

V is TRBV30 and J is TRBJ1-4; 8 nucleotides align to TRBD1. Losses at the gene ends were 4 bases for V and 8 bases for J; bases not matched to a gene: 6. The length of the CDR3 is 13 residues. The germline V gene has CDR1 GTSNPN and CDR2 SVGIG (reference sequence). The CDR3, as DNA: TGTGCCTGGAATTACAGGGGGGACGAAAAACTGTTTTTT. Translated: CAWNYRGDEKLFF.

In regard to this clone: Possible read error: a much larger clone is one base away. V and J are TRBV5-5 and TRBJ2-2; 8 positions agree with TRBD1. The CDR3 runs to 14 residues. Trimming cost V 7 bases and J 1 base; bases outside gene matches: 3. Germline CDR1 and CDR2: SGHKS and YYEKEE (reference sequence). The CDR3 bases are TGTGCCAGCGGGGGACAGGTGAACACCGGGGAGCTGTTTTTT. Its translation is CASGGQVNTGELFF.

The chain recombines TRBV10-1 with TRBJ2-5, with D perhaps matching TRBD1 or TRBD2 (6 bases each). CDR1 and CDR2 from the germline V gene are WNHNN and SYGVQD (reference sequence). The CDR3 sequence is 13 residues long. Trimming took 2 bases from V and 5 from J, leaving 9 bases between them. The DNA of the CDR3 is TGCGCCAGCAGTGAGCCGGGGGCCGAGACCCAGTACTTC. It is translated as CASSEPGAETQYF.

This chain connects TRBV5-1 to TRBJ2-6; D is ambiguous. The V gene's germline CDR1 is SGHRS and CDR2 YFSETQ. Trimming stripped 4 bases from V and 4 bases from J, with 6 bases between. The CDR3 covers 13 residues. DNA of the CDR3: TGCGCCAGCAGCCCTGCAGGGGCCAACGTCCTGACTTTC. It is translated as CASSPAGANVLTF. Full variable domain (rest looked up from reference TRBV5-1 and TRBJ2-6): KAGVTQTPRYLIKTRGQQVTLSCSPISGHRSVSWYQQTPGQGLQFLFEYFSETQRNKGNFPGRFSGRQFSNSRSEMNVSTLELGDSALYLCASSPAGANVLTFGAGSRLTVL.

J is TRBJ2-3 and V is TRBV5-1; D unresolved. Germline-derived CDR1 and CDR2 are SGHRS and YFSETQ. The CDR3 extends over 14 amino acids. Trimming left V 5 bases short and J 1 base short, with 11 bases between. CDR3 nucleotides: TGCGCCAGCAGGGTCTCCCAGGGCACAGATACGCAGTATTTT. This codes for CASRVSQGTDTQYF.

This clone was seen a single time. V gene TRBV28 combines with J gene TRBJ1-5; the match to TRBD1 covers 8 bases. The CDR3 loop spans 18 amino acids. V shed 3 bases, J shed 0 bases, and the junction held 10 bases outside the gene matches. The V gene's germline CDR1 is MDHEN and CDR2 SYDVKM. The chain's CDR3 is CASSLLQGAGDSNQPQHF. The CDR3 DNA sequence: TGTGCCAGCAGTTTGCTTCAGGGGGCAGGGGATAGCAATCAGCCCCAGCATTTT.

The chain carries TRBV7-2 and TRBJ1-6; D might be TRBD1 (6 bases). Germline lookup yields CDR1 SGHTA and CDR2 FQGNSA. CDR3 size: 16 residues. The V end was cut by 4 bases, the J end by 8 bases, with 18 bases between. CDR3 sequence: CASSSPSQGGDSPLHF. DNA of the CDR3: TGTGCCAGCAGCTCCCCCTCACAGGGAGGAGATTCACCCCTCCACTTT.

As concerns this clone: Other DNA variants within this sample encode the same CDR3. The J gene is TRBJ1-4, the V gene TRBV9; TRBD1 aligns across 9 bases. This CDR3 is built from 15 residues. CDR1 is SGDLS and CDR2 is YYNGEE in the germline V gene. The V segment lost 0 bases and the J segment 6 bases; nucleotides outside the gene matches: 3. This chain's CDR3 is CASSVEGQGDEKLFF. The DNA of the CDR3 is TGTGCCAGCAGCGTAGAGGGACAGGGTGATGAAAAACTGTTTTTT.